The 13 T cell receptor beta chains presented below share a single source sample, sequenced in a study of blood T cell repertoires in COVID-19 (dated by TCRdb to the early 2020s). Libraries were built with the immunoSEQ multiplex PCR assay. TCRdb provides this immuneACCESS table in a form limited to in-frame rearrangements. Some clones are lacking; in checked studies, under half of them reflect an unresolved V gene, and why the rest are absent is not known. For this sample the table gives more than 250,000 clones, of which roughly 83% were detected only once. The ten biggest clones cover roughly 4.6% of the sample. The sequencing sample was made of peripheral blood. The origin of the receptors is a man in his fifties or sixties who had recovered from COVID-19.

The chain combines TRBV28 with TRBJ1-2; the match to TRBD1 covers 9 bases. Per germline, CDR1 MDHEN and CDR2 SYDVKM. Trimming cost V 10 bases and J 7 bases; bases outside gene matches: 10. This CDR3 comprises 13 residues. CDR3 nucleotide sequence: TGTGCCATCACTACAGGGGGCCAAGGTGGCTACACCTTC. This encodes CAITTGGQGGYTF.

The CDR3 sequence: CASKKDRGSYNEQFF. The CDR3 DNA is TGTGCCAGCAAAAAAGACAGGGGATCCTACAATGAGCAGTTCTTC. The chain links TRBV3-1 (or the pseudogene TRBV3-2) to TRBJ2-1, with 8 bases matching TRBD1. Germline V lookup: CDR1 LGHDT, CDR2 YNNKEL (reference sequence). Trimming at V came to 7 bases and at J to 1 base, leaving 6 bases not matched to a gene. The CDR3 is made up of 15 amino acids.

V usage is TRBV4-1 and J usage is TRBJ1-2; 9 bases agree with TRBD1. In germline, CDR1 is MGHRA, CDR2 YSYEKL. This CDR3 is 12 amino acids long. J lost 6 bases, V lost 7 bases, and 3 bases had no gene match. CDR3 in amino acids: CASTGTGHGYTF. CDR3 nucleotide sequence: TGCGCCAGCACCGGGACAGGGCATGGCTACACCTTC.

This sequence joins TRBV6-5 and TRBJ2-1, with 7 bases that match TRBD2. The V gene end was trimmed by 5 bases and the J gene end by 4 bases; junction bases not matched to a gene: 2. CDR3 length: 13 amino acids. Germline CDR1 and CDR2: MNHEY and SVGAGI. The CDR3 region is CASSKGLYNEQFF. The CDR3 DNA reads TGTGCCAGCAGTAAGGGACTATACAATGAGCAGTTCTTC.

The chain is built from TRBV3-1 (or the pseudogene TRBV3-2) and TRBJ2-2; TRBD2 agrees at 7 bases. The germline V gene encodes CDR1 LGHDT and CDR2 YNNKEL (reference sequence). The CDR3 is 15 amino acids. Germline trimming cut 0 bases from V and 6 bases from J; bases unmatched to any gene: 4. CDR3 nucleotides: TGTGCCAGCAGCCAAGAGCGCAGCGGGGCCGGGGAGCTGTTTTTT. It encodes CASSQERSGAGELFF.

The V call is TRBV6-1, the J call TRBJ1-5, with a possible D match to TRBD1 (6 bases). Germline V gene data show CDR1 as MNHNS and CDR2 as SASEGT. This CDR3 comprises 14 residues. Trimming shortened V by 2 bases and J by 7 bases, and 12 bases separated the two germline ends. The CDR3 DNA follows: TGTGCCAGCAGTGAAACAGGGAGGGACCAGCCCCAGCATTTT. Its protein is CASSETGRDQPQHF.

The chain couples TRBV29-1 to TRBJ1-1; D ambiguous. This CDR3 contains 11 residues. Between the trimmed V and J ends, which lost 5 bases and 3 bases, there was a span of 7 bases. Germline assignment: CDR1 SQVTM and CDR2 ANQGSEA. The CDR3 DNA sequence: TGCAGCGTTAGCCGGGACACTGAAGCTTTCTTT. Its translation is CSVSRDTEAFF. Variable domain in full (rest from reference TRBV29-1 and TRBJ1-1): SAVISQKPSRDICQRGTSLTIQCQVDSQVTMMFWYRQQPGQSLTLIATANQGSEATYESGFVIDKFPISRPNLTFSTLTVSNMSPEDSSIYLCSVSRDTEAFFGQGTRLTVV.

CDR3 sequence reads: CASTLTSGGETQYF. Here the CDR3 DNA reads TGTGCCAGTACTCTGACTAGCGGGGGTGAGACCCAGTACTTC. The gene calls are TRBV19 and TRBJ2-5, with TRBD2 identical over 12 bases. Trimming took 7 bases from V and 5 from J; bases not matched to a gene: 5. The CDR3 runs 14 residues. The germline V gene encodes CDR1 LNHDA and CDR2 SQIVND (reference sequence).

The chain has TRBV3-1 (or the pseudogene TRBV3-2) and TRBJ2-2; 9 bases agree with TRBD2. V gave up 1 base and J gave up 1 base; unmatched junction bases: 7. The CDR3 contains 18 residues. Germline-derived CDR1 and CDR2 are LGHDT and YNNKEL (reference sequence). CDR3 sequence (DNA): TGTGCCAGCAGCCAAGCGTGGAGGCGGGGGGGGAACACCGGGGAGCTGTTTTTT. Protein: CASSQAWRRGGNTGELFF.

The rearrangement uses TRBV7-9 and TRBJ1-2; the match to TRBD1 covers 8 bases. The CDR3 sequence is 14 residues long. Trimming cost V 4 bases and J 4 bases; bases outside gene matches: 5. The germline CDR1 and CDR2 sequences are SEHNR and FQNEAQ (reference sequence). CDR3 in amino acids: CASSSTGVTYGYTF. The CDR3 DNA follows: TGTGCCAGCAGCTCGACAGGGGTAACCTATGGCTACACCTTC.

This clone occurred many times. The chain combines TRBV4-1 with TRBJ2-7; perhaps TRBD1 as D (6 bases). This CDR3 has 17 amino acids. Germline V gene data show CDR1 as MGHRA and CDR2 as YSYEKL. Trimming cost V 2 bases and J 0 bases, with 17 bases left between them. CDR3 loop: CASSQPGRGRDSYEQYF. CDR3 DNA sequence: TGCGCCAGCAGCCAACCTGGCAGGGGAAGGGACTCCTACGAGCAGTACTTC.

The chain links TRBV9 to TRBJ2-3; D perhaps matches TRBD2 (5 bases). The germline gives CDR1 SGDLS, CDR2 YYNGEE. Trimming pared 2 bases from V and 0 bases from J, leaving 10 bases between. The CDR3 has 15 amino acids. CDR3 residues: CASSVGERSTDTQYF. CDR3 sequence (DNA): TGTGCCAGCAGCGTCGGGGAGAGGAGCACAGATACGCAGTATTTT.

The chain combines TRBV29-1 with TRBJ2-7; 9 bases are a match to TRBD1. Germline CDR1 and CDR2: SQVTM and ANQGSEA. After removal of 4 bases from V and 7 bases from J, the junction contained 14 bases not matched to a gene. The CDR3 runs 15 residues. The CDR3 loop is CSVVGQGTGLREQYF. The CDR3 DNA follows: TGCAGCGTTGTAGGCCAGGGGACAGGGTTGAGGGAGCAGTACTTC.